This T cell receptor beta chain was found in a study of T-cell memory formation after mild COVID-19 (dated by TCRdb to the early 2020s). Study-wide context: TCR sequence clusters from the two donors were largely donor specific. In a couple of donors, T-cell clones that expanded and contracted after mild COVID-19 were followed by sequencing TCRalpha and TCRbeta repertoires longitudinally. Two young, previously healthy adult volunteers, one female and one male, were included in the cohort.

For sequencing, an Illumina NovaSeq 6000 was employed. Using 5'RACE with constant-segment primers, TCRalpha and TCRbeta cDNA libraries were constructed, with sample barcodes and unique molecular identifiers added in the process. Trizol reagent was used to extract RNA from every sample. Libraries were amplified in two PCR steps, with a second sample barcode and Illumina TruSeq adapters added in the second step. Libraries were sequenced on an Illumina NovaSeq with 2 x 150 bp paired-end reads. Regarding the original processing steps: Demultiplexing of reads and collapsing into UMI-guided consensus sequences were performed with migec v1.2.7. With mixcr v2.1.11, UMI consensuses were aligned to TRA and TRB V and J templates and assembled into clonotypes. A clonotype was counted as expanded or contracted only when both edgeR and NoisET called the clonotype significant, with the noise models trained on biological replicates. edgeR calls used a false discovery rate-adjusted p below 0.01 and a log2 fold-change threshold of 1. PCA with hierarchical clustering of max-normalized trajectories of the 1000 most abundant clonotypes was used as exploratory dynamics analysis. Separately sequenced CD4+ and CD8+ repertoires were used to assign a CD4 or CD8 phenotype to each responding clone. The public reads were run again by TCRdb, first through fastp at Q25 and then through MiXCR, and only productive beta chains were kept. Identical CDR3 proteins give one entry, which carries the most common genes and DNA. V and J calls and clone size were set by TCRdb, not the authors. The sample records around 310,000 distinct CDR3 sequences, around 15% of which are singletons. Together, the top ten hold 21% of the sample.

This clonotype has only a few counts. There is no known antigen for this receptor. No base quality values were provided; no much bigger clone lies one nucleotide off. CDR1 SGHRS and CDR2 YFSETQ are derived from the germline V gene. Trimming takes 0 bases from V and 3 bases from J, and the germline ends sit 12 bases apart. The CDR3 runs 15 residues from the cysteine to the phenylalanine. CDR3 DNA is the only sequence kept; it has 45 bases, read in frame from the first base. What the research found in general, with its limitations: The detection of some responding clones in pre-infection memory suggests that pre-existing cross-reactive memory T cells joined the SARS-CoV-2 response. Only two mild cases were covered in the study, and larger cohorts including severe cases with pre-infection samples were considered necessary. Contracting CD4+ clones were found mainly in CM and EM memory subsets, while CD8+ clones were enriched in EMRA. SARS-CoV-2 specificity was not confirmed for the second-wave clones peaking on day 37. Clones contracting from day 15 to 85 had balanced CD4/CD8 phenotypes, while a second wave expanding from day 15 to 37 was biased towards CD4+.

Ficoll-Paque density gradient centrifugation was used to isolate PBMCs. Recombination joined TRBV5-1 with TRBJ1-1; confidence is insufficient to name the D gene. Sequenced input: PBMCs or a T cell subset sorted from them (not recorded which). This receptor was taken from a man between 18 and 35 years old who had mild COVID-19 (a few samples of this study predate the infection). The sample titles of this study are shuffled in the database, so cell type and time point are left out; the donor was told from shared clones. The nucleotide sequence is given as TGCGCCAGCAGCTTGGCGCACCCCGGGGACACTGAAGCTTTCTTT. This codes for CASSLAHPGDTEAFF.